The rows below give T cell receptor beta chains drawn from one sample of a study of preoperative IRX-2 immunotherapy in early breast cancer. Measured with immunoSEQ multiplex PCR; TCRdb has only the in-frame clones, and not every one. The table has about 98,000 clones, 80% to 90% seen once. The input for sequencing was tumor tissue, taken after IRX-2 immunotherapy. Every receptor here comes from a human donor with breast cancer. Each CDR3 is given with its conserved first and last residue. The D gene is left open where the match is weak. Size is stated for part of the rows, as once, few or many counts, or as a class when the clone is expanded.

j_call v_call d_call clone_size cdr3_nt cdr3_aa
TRBJ1-1 TRBV10-2 - - TGCGCCAGCAGTGAGTCTAGTAGGGACACTGAAGCTTTCTTT CASSESSRDTEAFF
TRBJ1-2 TRBV28 - once TGTGCCAGCAGTACCCGGACGTCTATCTATGGCTACATCTTC CASSTRTSIYGYIF
TRBJ2-7 TRBV5-1 - - TGCGCCAGCAGCCGGGACTCTCAGGGAGGCGAGCAGTACTTC CASSRDSQGGEQYF
TRBJ2-2 TRBV25-1 - - TGTGCCAGCAGTGTTTACACCGGGGAGCTGTTTTTT CASSVYTGELFF
TRBJ2-5 TRBV2 TRBD2 - TGTGCCAGCAGGGGGAGGACTAGCGGGAGCACAGAGACCCAGTACTTC CASRGRTSGSTETQYF
TRBJ1-2 TRBV29-1 - - TGCAGCGTTGAAACCAAGGGGAACTATGGCTACACCTTC CSVETKGNYGYTF
TRBJ2-3 TRBV6-8 TRBD2 - TGTGCCAGCAGACCCGAAACTAGCGGGAGAATCTCAGATACGCAGTATTTT CASRPETSGRISDTQYF
TRBJ1-6 TRBV28 - - TGTGCCAGCAGTTTCCATCCCGTGTGGGAATCCGATAATTCACCCCTCCACTTT CASSFHPVWESDNSPLHF
TRBJ2-3 TRBV10-1 TRBD2 once TGCGCCAGCAGTGGAATAGCGGGAGCAGCAGATACGCAGTATTTT CASSGIAGAADTQYF
TRBJ1-4 TRBV29-1 TRBD1 - TGCAGCGTTTTTACAGGGGGCGCCCCAACTAATGAAAAACTGTTTTTT CSVFTGGAPTNEKLFF
TRBJ2-6 TRBV15 - - TGTGCCACCAGCAGAGTGCCCAGTCCTTCTGGGGCCAACGTCCTGACTTTC CATSRVPSPSGANVLTF